The TCR beta chain under discussion was sequenced for a study of T cell changes during pregnancy in multiple sclerosis. TCRdb's copy holds only in-frame clones and misses some; the assay was immunoSEQ multiplex PCR. The table shows 40,000 to 50,000 clones, with approximately 94% occurring only once. With 5 bases clipped from V and 0 bases from J, the junction kept 1 base outside the gene matches. Germline V gene sequence: CDR1 LNHDA, CDR2 SQIVND (reference sequence). The CDR3 is 14 residues long. The origin of this receptor is a female donor with multiple sclerosis, enrolled in a pregnancy study. J is TRBJ2-7 and V is TRBV19; 10 positions agree with TRBD1. The input for sequencing was CD4+ T cells from peripheral blood mononuclear cells, taken in the third trimester of pregnancy. The CDR3 is CASSRTGGSYEQYF. As DNA, the CDR3 is TGTGCCAGTAGTCGGACAGGGGGCTCCTACGAGCAGTACTTC.